Below are 26 T cell receptor beta chains sequenced from a single sample in a study of cytomegalovirus exposure and HLA in healthy donors. 60 Vbeta and 13 Jbeta primers were used in PCR. The repertoire was sequenced with immunoSEQ multiplex PCR; TCRdb's copy has only in-frame clones and lacks some. The sample yields about 110,000 clones, more than 75% seen once. Sequencing was performed on PBMCs. These receptors all stem from a woman aged 50 to 65 in good health and CMV-seropositive.

A single count supports this clone. V and J are TRBV4-3 and TRBJ1-4; possible D gene TRBD1, 6 bases. The ends were cut back, 0 bases at V and 5 bases at J, with 13 bases in the middle. This CDR3 has 16 amino acids. Germline CDR1 and CDR2: LGHNA and YSLEER. The CDR3 bases are TGCGCCAGCAGCCAAGATCCATTACAGGGAAATGAAAAACTGTTTTTT. It yields the protein CASSQDPLQGNEKLFF.

Comment on this clone: The junction shows a germline mismatch at one end, possibly a read error. The V call is TRBV5-6, the J call TRBJ2-5; tentative D call: TRBD1 (5 bases). Germline assignment: CDR1 SGHDT and CDR2 YYEEEE. The CDR3 sequence is 15 residues long. CDR3 sequence: CASRALQGYQETQYF. CDR3 in DNA: TGTGCCAGCAGGGCTCTTCAGGGCTACCAGGAGACCCAGTACTTC.

In this sample, this clone turned up a few times. J is TRBJ1-4 and V is TRBV10-3; D is possibly TRBD1 (5 bases). The CDR3 is 16 amino acids. The germline V gene has CDR1 ENHRY and CDR2 SYGVKD. Trimming shortened V by 3 bases and J by 3 bases, and 14 bases separated the two germline ends. In DNA form, the CDR3 reads TGTGCCATCAGTGAAACTGGGGCAGCCCCTAATGAAAAACTGTTTTTT. Its translation is CAISETGAAPNEKLFF.

There are many counts of this clone. This chain joins TRBV6-4 and TRBJ1-6; D remains ambiguous. The germline V gene has CDR1 MRHNA and CDR2 SNTAGT. Trimming took 4 bases from V and 7 from J, leaving 11 bases between them. This CDR3 comprises 14 residues. This CDR3 is CASSATAVNSPLHF. For the CDR3, the DNA is TGTGCCAGCAGTGCCACAGCCGTGAATTCACCCCTCCACTTT.

This chain links TRBV14 with TRBJ2-2; 8 bases are shared with TRBD1. Germline CDR1 reads SGHDN; CDR2 reads FVKESK. The CDR3 is made up of 21 amino acids. V lost 5 bases to trimming and J lost 3 bases; unmatched junction nucleotides: 23. The CDR3 reads CASSFIPPLRQGWYDTGELFF. The CDR3 coding sequence is TGTGCCAGCAGCTTTATTCCCCCCCTCCGACAGGGGTGGTATGACACCGGGGAGCTGTTTTTT.

There are a few counts of this clone. This chain links TRBV6-6 with TRBJ1-2, with a weak D call TRBD1 (6 bases). The V gene's germline CDR1 is MNHNY and CDR2 SVGAGI (reference sequence). This CDR3 region has 13 residues. Trimming removed 8 bases at V and 7 bases at J, with 17 bases between. As DNA, the CDR3 is TGTGCCAGCCATGAAACAGGGATTGGTGGCTACACCTTC. It is translated as CASHETGIGGYTF.

The chain uses TRBV19 and TRBJ2-1; 7 bases fit TRBD1. CDR3 length: 15 residues. Unmatched junction bases numbered 9, after V lost 3 bases and J lost 7 bases. The germline V gene has CDR1 LNHDA and CDR2 SQIVND (reference sequence). The CDR3 is CASSIQQGLRNEQFF. In nucleotides, the CDR3 is TGTGCCAGTAGTATTCAACAGGGGTTACGAAATGAGCAGTTCTTC.

V and J are TRBV11-1 and TRBJ1-3; the match to TRBD1 covers 7 bases. With V trimmed by 4 bases and J by 1 base, 13 bases remained unmatched. This CDR3 is built from 18 residues. Germline CDR1 SGHAT, CDR2 FQDESV (reference sequence). In nucleotides, the CDR3 is TGTGCCAGCAGCTCCCCAAGGACAGGCGCACTTTCTGGAAACACCATATATTTT. This translates into CASSSPRTGALSGNTIYF. Variable domain in full (rest from reference TRBV11-1 and TRBJ1-3): EAEVAQSPRYKITEKSQAVAFWCDPISGHATLYWYRQILGQGPELLVQFQDESVVDDSQLPKDRFSAERLKGVDSTLKIQPAELGDSAMYLCASSSPRTGALSGNTIYFGEGSWLTVV.

This clone has only a few counts. The chain uses TRBV6-1 and TRBJ2-7, with 7 positions matching TRBD1. CDR1 is MNHNS, CDR2 SASEGT, per germline. This CDR3 is built from 13 residues. Trimming took 7 bases from V and 0 from J; bases not matched to a gene: 3. CDR3 sequence: CASNRQGSYEQYF. The CDR3 DNA is TGTGCCAGCAACAGACAGGGCTCCTACGAGCAGTACTTC.

The chain has TRBV6-6 and TRBJ2-7; D remains ambiguous. The CDR3 sequence is 14 residues long. The germline gives CDR1 MNHNY, CDR2 SVGAGI (reference sequence). V was pared by 7 bases and J by 0 bases, with 13 bases between. The DNA of the CDR3 is TGTGCCAGCACCTACAGAGTAAACTCCTACGAGCAGTACTTC. Translation gives CASTYRVNSYEQYF.

V and J are TRBV7-2 and TRBJ1-1; 7 bases match TRBD1. The germline V gene encodes CDR1 SGHTA and CDR2 FQGNSA. Trimming at V came to 5 bases and at J to 4 bases, leaving 10 bases not matched to a gene. The CDR3 consists of 15 residues. CDR3 sequence: CASSNNRGGSTEAFF. The CDR3 region has the DNA TGTGCCAGCAGCAACAACAGGGGAGGCAGCACTGAAGCTTTCTTT.

The chain is built from TRBV4-1 and TRBJ1-6; D unclear. V lost 0 bases, J lost 7 bases, and 4 bases lay in between. This CDR3 has 13 amino acids. CDR1 and CDR2 (germline): MGHRA, YSYEKL. CDR3 sequence reads: CASSQDENSPLHF. The CDR3 DNA sequence: TGCGCCAGCAGCCAAGATGAGAATTCACCCCTCCACTTT.

V usage is TRBV18 and J usage is TRBJ1-3; no reliable D call. Trimming took 3 bases from V and 8 from J, leaving 14 bases between them. The CDR3 extends over 14 amino acids. The V gene's germline CDR1 is KGHSH and CDR2 LQKENI. CDR3 sequence: CASSPPFPRDTIYF. CDR3 sequence (DNA): TGTGCCAGCTCACCCCCGTTCCCCCGGGACACCATATATTTT.

This chain uses TRBV19 with TRBJ1-2; D may be TRBD1 (6 bases). Per germline, CDR1 LNHDA and CDR2 SQIVND (reference sequence). This CDR3 comprises 13 residues. V lost 5 bases and J 8 bases, leaving 15 bases between the germline ends. CDR3 sequence reads: CASSQTGLNGYTF. The CDR3 nucleotides are TGTGCCAGTAGTCAAACAGGGTTGAACGGCTACACCTTC. Complete variable domain (other parts from reference TRBV19 and TRBJ1-2): DGGITQSPKYLFRKEGQNVTLSCEQNLNHDAMYWYRQDPGQGLRLIYYSQIVNDFQKGDIAEGYSVSREKKESFPLTVTSAQKNPTAFYLCASSQTGLNGYTFGSGTRLTVV.

This sequence joins TRBV9 and TRBJ1-2; TRBD1 matches 7 bases. The germline V gene encodes CDR1 SGDLS and CDR2 YYNGEE. The CDR3 runs 17 residues. With 0 bases clipped from V and 2 bases from J, the junction kept 10 bases outside the gene matches. The CDR3 loop reads CASSVDGTEDTNYGYTF. The CDR3 DNA reads TGTGCCAGCAGCGTAGACGGGACAGAAGATACGAACTATGGCTACACCTTC.

This chain connects TRBV7-2 to TRBJ1-5; TRBD1 matches at 7 bases. Germline CDR1 is SGHTA and CDR2 is FQGNSA. The CDR3 consists of 13 residues. V lost 5 bases, J lost 4 bases, and 2 bases stayed unmatched. Here the CDR3 reads CASSRGPNQPQHF. In DNA, the CDR3 is TGTGCCAGCAGCAGGGGGCCGAATCAGCCCCAGCATTTT.

J is TRBJ1-5 and V is TRBV18; D is perhaps TRBD1 (6 bases). Germline V gives CDR1 KGHSH, CDR2 LQKENI. The CDR3 length is 15 residues. The V gene lost 4 bases and the J gene lost 2 bases, with 12 bases spanning the gap. CDR3 in amino acids: CASSLEKGGNQPQHF. CDR3 DNA: TGTGCCAGCTCACTTGAGAAGGGGGGCAATCAGCCCCAGCATTTT.

V is TRBV19 and J is TRBJ2-7; possible D gene TRBD2, 6 bases. CDR1 LNHDA and CDR2 SQIVND come from the germline V gene (reference sequence). This CDR3 contains 18 residues. V was shortened by 0 bases and J by 0 bases, with 18 bases between the two germline ends. In DNA form, the CDR3 reads TGTGCCAGTAGTATAGATGGGACTCCCGGACCGAGCTCCTACGAGCAGTACTTC. Translated, it gives CASSIDGTPGPSSYEQYF.

The chain employs TRBV30 and TRBJ2-3; TRBD2 aligns across 8 bases. This CDR3 is built from 14 residues. Germline V gives CDR1 GTSNPN, CDR2 SVGIG (reference sequence). V dropped 4 bases and J dropped 1; count of bases not matched to a gene: 4. This CDR3 is CAWMPAGGTDTQYF. The CDR3 DNA reads as TGTGCCTGGATGCCAGCGGGGGGCACAGATACGCAGTATTTT.

The rearrangement links TRBV2 to TRBJ2-3; TRBD2 agrees at 8 bases. This CDR3 has 16 residues. The junction had 9 bases not matched to a gene; V was cut back by 1 base and J by 6 bases. Per the germline V gene, CDR1 is SNHLY and CDR2 is FYNNEI. The CDR3 DNA reads TGTGCCAGCAGTGAAGGCGGGGGGAGGATCCGCGATACGCAGTATTTT. It specifies CASSEGGGRIRDTQYF.

J is TRBJ2-6 and V is TRBV27, with D maybe TRBD1 (5 bases). CDR3 length: 15 residues. Between the trimmed V and J ends, which lost 3 bases and 2 bases, there was a span of 8 bases. Germline V gives CDR1 MNHEY, CDR2 SMNVEV (reference sequence). The CDR3 DNA reads TGTGCCAGCAGTTTCTCAGGGACTGGGGCCAACGTCCTGACTTTC. Its protein is CASSFSGTGANVLTF.

This rearrangement joins TRBV7-9 to TRBJ1-6; D is uncertain. Germline values: CDR1 SEHNR, CDR2 FQNEAQ (reference sequence). This CDR3 contains 13 residues. With 5 bases removed from V and 10 bases from J, the gap between germline ends came to 12 bases. DNA for the CDR3: TGTGCCAGCAGCCCGCTTCCCCGGTCACCCCTCCACTTT. Protein: CASSPLPRSPLHF.

The chain is built from TRBV19 and TRBJ1-2; 8 bases are a match to TRBD1. V lost 5 bases and J lost 8; bases outside the gene matches: 16. The CDR3 extends over 16 amino acids. Germline CDR1 is LNHDA and CDR2 is SQIVND (reference sequence). The CDR3 nucleotides are TGTGCCAGTAGTTTTCGGACAGGGAGTTTCCTGAGGGGCTACACCTTC. Amino acids: CASSFRTGSFLRGYTF.

This clone was seen only once. The V and J genes are TRBV9 and TRBJ2-1; no clear D. The germline CDR1 and CDR2 sequences are SGDLS and YYNGEE. The CDR3 has 14 residues. V gave up 3 bases and J gave up 4 bases, with 11 bases separating them. The CDR3 reads CASSGTKRYNEQFF. CDR3 nucleotides: TGTGCCAGCAGCGGAACAAAGAGGTACAATGAGCAGTTCTTC. The variable domain in full, completed from reference TRBV9 and TRBJ2-1, reads DSGVTQTPKHLITATGQRVTLRCSPRSGDLSVYWYQQSLDQGLQFLIQYYNGEERAKGNILERFSAQQFPDLHSELNLSSLELGDSALYFCASSGTKRYNEQFFGPGTRLTVL.

The rearrangement joins TRBV28 to TRBJ1-4, with unresolved D. This CDR3 region has 18 residues. V lost 3 bases, J lost 4 bases, and 21 bases lay in between. Germline V gene lookup returns CDR1 MDHEN and CDR2 SYDVKM. CDR3 nucleotides: TGTGCCAGCAGTTTCCCCGGGGTCGGGGTAGGAGATAATGAAAAACTGTTTTTT. Protein sequence: CASSFPGVGVGDNEKLFF. The full variable domain, completed using reference TRBV28 and TRBJ1-4, is DVKVTQSSRYLVKRTGEKVFLECVQDMDHENMFWYRQDPGLGLRLIYFSYDVKMKEKGDIPEGYSVSREKKERFSLILESASTNQTSMYLCASSFPGVGVGDNEKLFFGSGTQLSVL.

This chain connects TRBV6-1 to TRBJ2-3; no reliable D call. The germline gives CDR1 MNHNS, CDR2 SASEGT. V gave up 1 base and J gave up 4 bases, with 15 bases separating them. CDR3 length: 16 amino acids. As DNA, the CDR3 is TGTGCCAGCAGTGAAGAGCTTTACGGGTTTCCAGATACGCAGTATTTT. Translation gives CASSEELYGFPDTQYF.